These 11 T cell receptor beta chains were sequenced from one sample in a study of T cell responses to AZD1222 COVID-19 vaccine (dated by TCRdb to the early 2020s). The protocol used for the library was the immunoSEQ multiplex PCR assay. The table was pulled from immuneACCESS by TCRdb, which kept in-frame rearrangements only. Such tables lose some clones; where checked, under half of the loss comes from unresolved V genes, and the rest has no known cause. A total of about 120,000 clones appear in this sample, about nine tenths of them only once. The leading ten clones occupy around 4.4% of the sample. The time point label for this specimen denotes: about 28 days (+/-7) after the second vaccine dose. The meaning of the sample's treatment or condition label: meningococcal conjugate vaccine given as trial control. Sequenced material: peripheral blood, taken 28 days after the second dose of the MenACWY control vaccine. The receptors were sampled from an adult who received the MenACWY meningococcal vaccine as a control.

The chain combines TRBV24-1 with TRBJ1-1; TRBD1 might be the D (6 bases). Germline V gives CDR1 KGHDR, CDR2 SFDVKD. The CDR3 consists of 15 residues. Trimming took off 9 bases at V and 4 bases at J, with 20 bases between the two ends. CDR3 residues: CATRARGALGTEAFF. The CDR3 bases are TGTGCCACCCGGGCCAGGGGCGCCCTCGGCACTGAAGCTTTCTTT.

CDR3 sequence (DNA): TGTGCCAGCAATCGACTAGCGGGATCTGACAATGAGCAGTTCTTC. It specifies CASNRLAGSDNEQFF. This chain links TRBV27 with TRBJ2-1, with 11 bases aligning to TRBD2. This CDR3 has 15 amino acids. The germline V gene encodes CDR1 MNHEY and CDR2 SMNVEV (reference sequence). V was pared by 7 bases and J by 5 bases, with 7 bases of the junction left unmatched.

The chain combines TRBV3-1 (or the pseudogene TRBV3-2) with TRBJ1-6; D is undetermined. Germline V gene lookup returns CDR1 LGHDT and CDR2 YNNKEL (reference sequence). The V gene lost 4 bases and the J gene lost 4 bases, with 14 bases spanning the gap. This CDR3 is 16 amino acids long. CDR3 bases: TGTGCCAGCAGCCCAAAGACGGCGGCTTATAATTCACCCCTCCACTTT. It codes for CASSPKTAAYNSPLHF.

This clone was counted between two and nine times. The chain recombines TRBV5-4 with TRBJ1-1, with 9 bases fitting TRBD1. Trimming cost V 0 bases and J 5 bases; bases outside gene matches: 2. Germline V gene sequence: CDR1 SGHNT, CDR2 YYREEE (reference sequence). The CDR3 sequence is 14 residues long. This CDR3 reads CASSLDRGQTEAFF. Here the CDR3 DNA reads TGTGCCAGCAGCTTGGACAGGGGGCAAACTGAAGCTTTCTTT. Full variable domain (rest looked up from reference TRBV5-4 and TRBJ1-1): ETGVTQSPTHLIKTRGQQVTLRCSSQSGHNTVSWYQQALGQGPQFIFQYYREEENGRGNFPPRFSGLQFPNYSSELNVNALELDDSALYLCASSLDRGQTEAFFGQGTRLTVV.

The genes are TRBV11-1 and TRBJ2-2, with 8 bases fitting TRBD2. Germline CDR1 and CDR2: SGHAT and FQDESV (reference sequence). V was pared by 2 bases and J by 6 bases, with 8 bases of the junction left unmatched. The CDR3 is 16 amino acids. CDR3 residues: CASSLLSGSSPGELFF. The CDR3 nucleotides are TGTGCCAGCAGCTTACTCAGCGGGAGTAGCCCCGGGGAGCTGTTTTTT.

The chain uses TRBV5-6 and TRBJ1-4; 8 bases line up with TRBD1. Trimming removed 0 bases from V and 4 bases from J; junction bases left unmatched: 5. The CDR3 sequence is 16 residues long. Germline loops: CDR1 SGHDT, CDR2 YYEEEE. CDR3 region: CASSLGDRRYNEKLFF. In DNA form, the CDR3 reads TGTGCCAGCAGCTTGGGGGACAGGAGGTATAATGAAAAACTGTTTTTT.

The gene calls are TRBV28 and TRBJ2-1, with 11 bases matching TRBD2. V lost 6 bases and J lost 4; bases outside the gene matches: 5. Per germline, CDR1 MDHEN and CDR2 SYDVKM. The CDR3 spans 15 residues. As DNA, the CDR3 is TGTGCCAGCAGGGGGGGACTAGCGGCATACAATGAGCAGTTCTTC. It is translated as CASRGGLAAYNEQFF.

This chain connects TRBV11-2 to TRBJ1-2; unclear D gene. Germline-derived CDR1 and CDR2 are SGHAT and FQNNGV. V was cut by 1 base and J by 8 bases, with 11 bases left in between. The CDR3 consists of 13 residues. The CDR3 loop reads CASSLALRGGYTF. The DNA of the CDR3 is TGTGCCAGCAGCTTAGCACTTCGAGGGGGCTACACCTTC.

The V and J genes are TRBV4-1 and TRBJ2-2; 7 bases map to TRBD2. The CDR3 runs to 18 residues. Trimming took 2 bases from V and 1 from J; bases not matched to a gene: 10. Germline V gene data show CDR1 as MGHRA and CDR2 as YSYEKL. The CDR3 sequence: CASSQYQAGVLNTGELFF. The CDR3 DNA reads TGCGCCAGCAGCCAATACCAGGCGGGAGTTCTGAACACCGGGGAGCTGTTTTTT.

This clone occurred once. The rearrangement links TRBV4-1 to TRBJ2-1; 11 bases align to TRBD2. With V trimmed by 0 bases and J by 3 bases, 10 bases remained unmatched. Germline CDR1 reads MGHRA; CDR2 reads YSYEKL. CDR3 length: 19 amino acids. The CDR3 DNA reads as TGCGCCAGCAGCCAAGAAAAGGTCCTAGCGGGGGGAAACTACAATGAGCAGTTCTTC. Translated: CASSQEKVLAGGNYNEQFF.

The chain combines TRBV11-2 with TRBJ1-5; D is ambiguous. Germline lookup yields CDR1 SGHAT and CDR2 FQNNGV. V shed 0 bases and J shed 0 bases, with 6 bases lying between them. There are 15 residues in the CDR3. The CDR3 loop is CASSLEPYSNQPQHF. The CDR3 nucleotides are TGTGCCAGCAGCTTAGAACCATATAGCAATCAGCCCCAGCATTTT.